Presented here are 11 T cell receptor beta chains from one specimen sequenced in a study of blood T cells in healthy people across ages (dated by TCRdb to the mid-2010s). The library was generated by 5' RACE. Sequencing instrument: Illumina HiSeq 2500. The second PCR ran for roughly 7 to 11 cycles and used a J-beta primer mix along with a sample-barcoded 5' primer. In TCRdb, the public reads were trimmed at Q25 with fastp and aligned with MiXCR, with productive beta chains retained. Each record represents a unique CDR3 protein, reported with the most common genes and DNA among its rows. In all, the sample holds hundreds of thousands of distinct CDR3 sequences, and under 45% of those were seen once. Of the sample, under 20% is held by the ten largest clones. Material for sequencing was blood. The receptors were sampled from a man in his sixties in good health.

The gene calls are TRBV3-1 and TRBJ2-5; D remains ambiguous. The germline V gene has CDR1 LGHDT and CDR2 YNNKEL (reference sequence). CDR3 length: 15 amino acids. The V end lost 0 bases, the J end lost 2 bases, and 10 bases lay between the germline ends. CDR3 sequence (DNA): TGTGCCAGCAGCCAAGACGTTGGCTCACAAGAGACCCAGTACTTC. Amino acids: CASSQDVGSQETQYF.

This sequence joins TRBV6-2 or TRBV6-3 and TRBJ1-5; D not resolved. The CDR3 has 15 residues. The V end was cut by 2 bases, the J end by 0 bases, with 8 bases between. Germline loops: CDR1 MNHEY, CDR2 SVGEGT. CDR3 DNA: TGTGCCAGCAGTTACGGGCAGACTAGCAATCAGCCCCAGCATTTT. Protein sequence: CASSYGQTSNQPQHF.

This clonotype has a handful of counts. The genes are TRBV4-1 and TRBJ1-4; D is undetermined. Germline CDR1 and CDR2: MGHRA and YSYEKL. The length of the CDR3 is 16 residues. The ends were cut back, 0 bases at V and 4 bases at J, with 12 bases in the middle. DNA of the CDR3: TGCGCCAGCAGCCAAGATGAGAACAGCTTTAATGAAAAACTGTTTTTT. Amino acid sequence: CASSQDENSFNEKLFF.

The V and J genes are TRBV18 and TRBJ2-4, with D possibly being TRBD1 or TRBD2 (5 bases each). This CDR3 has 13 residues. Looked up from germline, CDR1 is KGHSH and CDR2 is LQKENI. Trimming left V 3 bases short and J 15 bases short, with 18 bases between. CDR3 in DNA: TGTGCCAGCTCACCGGGGACGTCCTACGAGCTGTACTTC. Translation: CASSPGTSYELYF.

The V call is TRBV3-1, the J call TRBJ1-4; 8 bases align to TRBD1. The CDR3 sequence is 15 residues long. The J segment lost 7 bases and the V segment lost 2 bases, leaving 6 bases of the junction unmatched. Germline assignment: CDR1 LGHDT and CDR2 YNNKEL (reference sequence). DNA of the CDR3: TGTGCCAGCAGCCAAACCCGACAGGGGAGTGAAAAACTGTTTTTT. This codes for CASSQTRQGSEKLFF. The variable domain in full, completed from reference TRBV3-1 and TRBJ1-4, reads DTAVSQTPKYLVTQMGNDKSIKCEQNLGHDTMYWYKQDSKKFLKIMFSYNNKELIINETVPNRFSPKSPDKAHLNLHINSLELGDSAVYFCASSQTRQGSEKLFFGSGTQLSVL.

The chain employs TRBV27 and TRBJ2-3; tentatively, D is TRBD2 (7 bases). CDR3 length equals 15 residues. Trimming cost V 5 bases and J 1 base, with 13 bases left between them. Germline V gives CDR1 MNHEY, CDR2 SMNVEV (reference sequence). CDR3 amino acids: CASSGGGLGTDTQYF. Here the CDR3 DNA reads TGTGCCAGCAGTGGCGGGGGCCTTGGCACAGATACGCAGTATTTT.

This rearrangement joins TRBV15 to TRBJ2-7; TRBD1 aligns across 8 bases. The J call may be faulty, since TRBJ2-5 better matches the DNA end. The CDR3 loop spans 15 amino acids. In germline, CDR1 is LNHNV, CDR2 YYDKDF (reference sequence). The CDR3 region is CATSRGGQDLRTQYF. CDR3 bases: TGTGCCACCAGCAGAGGGGGACAGGACCTTAGGACCCAGTACTTC.

The CDR3 DNA sequence: TGTGCCATCAGTCCGGGACAGAAAGGCGAGCAGTTCTTC. This translates into CAISPGQKGEQFF. The rearrangement uses TRBV10-3 and TRBJ2-1; 7 positions match TRBD1. Trimming cost V 5 bases and J 10 bases; bases outside gene matches: 8. The germline V gene has CDR1 ENHRY and CDR2 SYGVKD. The CDR3 has 13 residues.

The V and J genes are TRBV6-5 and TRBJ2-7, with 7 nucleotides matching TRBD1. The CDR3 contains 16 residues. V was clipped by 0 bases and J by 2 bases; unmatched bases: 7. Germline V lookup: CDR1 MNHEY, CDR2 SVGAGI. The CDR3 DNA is TGTGCCAGCAGTTACTCGTTTACAGGGGCAACCTACGAGCAGTACTTC. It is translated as CASSYSFTGATYEQYF.

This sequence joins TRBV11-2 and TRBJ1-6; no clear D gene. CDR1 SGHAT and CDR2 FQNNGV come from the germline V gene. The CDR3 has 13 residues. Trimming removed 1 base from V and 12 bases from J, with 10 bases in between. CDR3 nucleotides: TGTGCCAGCAGCTTAGGGGTATCGGAACCCCTCCACTTT. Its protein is CASSLGVSEPLHF.

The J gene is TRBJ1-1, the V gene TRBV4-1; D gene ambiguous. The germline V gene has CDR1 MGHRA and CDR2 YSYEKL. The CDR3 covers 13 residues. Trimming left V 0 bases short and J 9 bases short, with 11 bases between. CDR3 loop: CASSQDLARQAFF. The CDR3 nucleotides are TGCGCCAGCAGCCAAGATTTGGCCCGCCAAGCTTTCTTT.